Following are 20 T cell receptor beta chains from one sample sequenced in a study of PD-L1 blockade in urothelial cancer. This table comes from immunoSEQ multiplex PCR, and its TCRdb copy is limited to in-frame clones, with some not included. The sample lists 25,000 to 30,000 clones; 75% to 90% were seen once. Material: PBMCs, obtained around atezolizumab (anti-PD-L1) treatment. Receptor source: a man aged 45 to 65 with urothelial cancer.

The chain combines TRBV6-1 with TRBJ2-5, with TRBD2 matching over 13 bases. Germline CDR1 reads MNHNS; CDR2 reads SASEGT. The CDR3 is 15 amino acids. The V segment lost 7 bases and the J segment 5 bases; nucleotides outside the gene matches: 7. CDR3 in amino acids: CASTGLAGFLETQYF. The CDR3, as DNA: TGTGCCAGCACGGGACTAGCGGGGTTCCTGGAGACCCAGTACTTC.

The rearrangement uses TRBV28 and TRBJ1-2, with no clear D. CDR1 and CDR2 from the germline V gene are MDHEN and SYDVKM. Trimming left V 3 bases short and J 7 bases short, with 18 bases between. CDR3 length equals 15 residues. The CDR3: CASSLAFKREGGYTF. The CDR3 DNA sequence: TGTGCCAGCAGTTTGGCTTTTAAGAGAGAGGGTGGCTACACCTTC.

The chain has TRBV19 and TRBJ2-1; D may be TRBD2 (5 bases). In germline, CDR1 is LNHDA, CDR2 SQIVND (reference sequence). V was cut by 5 bases and J by 6 bases, with 11 bases left in between. The CDR3 loop spans 13 amino acids. In DNA, the CDR3 is TGTGCCAGTAGTGCAACTGGAGGCAATGAGCAGTTCTTC. Translation gives CASSATGGNEQFF.

The V gene is TRBV10-2, the J gene TRBJ1-2; D is undetermined. V lost 0 bases and J lost 4, with 6 bases in between. The V gene's germline CDR1 is WSHSY and CDR2 SAAADI. The CDR3 consists of 13 residues. CDR3 sequence: CASSESSGYGYTF. In DNA, the CDR3 is TGCGCCAGCAGTGAGTCGTCGGGCTATGGCTACACCTTC.

The V call is TRBV19, the J call TRBJ1-1; D remains unclear. The germline V gene encodes CDR1 LNHDA and CDR2 SQIVND (reference sequence). The V and J ends lost 1 base and 6 bases respectively, with 15 bases between them. The CDR3 extends over 15 amino acids. The CDR3 spells CASSIGTPGGPEAFF. The CDR3 DNA is TGTGCCAGTAGTATAGGGACCCCGGGAGGACCTGAAGCTTTCTTT.

The table lists this clone with a count of one. The genes are TRBV7-7 and TRBJ1-1, with D perhaps matching TRBD1 (5 bases). Germline CDR1 and CDR2: SSHAT and FNYEAQ (reference sequence). This CDR3 comprises 17 residues. Trimming stripped 6 bases from V and 3 bases from J, with 23 bases between. CDR3 DNA: TGTGCCAGCAGTGATAACCAAGGACACTATGTCGACACTGAAGCTTTCTTT. Residues: CASSDNQGHYVDTEAFF.

The chain combines TRBV5-1 with TRBJ1-2; 8 positions match TRBD1. The germline CDR1 and CDR2 sequences are SGHRS and YFSETQ. The J segment lost 4 bases and the V segment lost 3 bases, leaving 8 bases of the junction unmatched. This CDR3 region has 15 residues. CDR3 in DNA: TGCGCCAGCAGCTCACGACAGGGGCGAAGCTATGGCTACACCTTC. Translated, it gives CASSSRQGRSYGYTF.

V is TRBV11-2 and J is TRBJ2-1, with TRBD2 identical over 8 bases. Trimming removed 7 bases from V and 4 bases from J; junction bases left unmatched: 6. CDR1 is SGHAT and CDR2 is FQNNGV in the germline V gene. CDR3 size: 14 residues. CDR3 loop: CASKAGAVYNEQFF. The DNA of the CDR3 is TGTGCCAGCAAAGCGGGAGCCGTTTACAATGAGCAGTTCTTC. The full variable domain, with the rest looked up from reference TRBV11-2 and TRBJ2-1, is EAGVAQSPRYKIIEKRQSVAFWCNPISGHATLYWYQQILGQGPKLLIQFQNNGVVDDSQLPKDRFSAERLKGVDSTLKIQPAKLEDSAVYLCASKAGAVYNEQFFGPGTRLTVL.

This clone was seen more than once but under ten times. This chain joins TRBV6-1 and TRBJ1-3; weak D call: TRBD1 (5 bases). Germline loops: CDR1 MNHNS, CDR2 SASEGT. V lost 3 bases, J lost 2 bases, and 8 bases lay in between. The CDR3 extends over 14 amino acids. CDR3 residues: CASSEQTAGNTIYF. For the CDR3, the DNA is TGTGCCAGCAGTGAGCAGACAGCTGGAAACACCATATATTTT.

The V call is TRBV5-1, the J call TRBJ2-7; 14 nucleotides agree with TRBD2. The CDR3 is 16 amino acids. Germline CDR1 reads SGHRS; CDR2 reads YFSETQ. With 2 bases clipped from V and 2 bases from J, the junction kept 3 bases outside the gene matches. The CDR3 DNA sequence: TGCGCCAGCAGCTTAGGGACTAGCGGGAGACCCTACGAGCAGTACTTC. It translates to CASSLGTSGRPYEQYF.

The rearrangement uses TRBV19 and TRBJ2-5, with TRBD2 identical over 9 bases. The CDR3 length is 15 residues. CDR1 and CDR2 from the germline V gene are LNHDA and SQIVND (reference sequence). Trimming took 3 bases from V and 8 from J; bases not matched to a gene: 10. The CDR3: CASSMGGGGSRTQYF. As DNA, the CDR3 is TGTGCCAGTAGTATGGGCGGGGGGGGTTCGCGTACCCAGTACTTC.

The genes are TRBV25-1 and TRBJ2-1; TRBD2 might be the D (5 bases). Looked up from germline, CDR1 is MGHDK and CDR2 is SYGVNS. This CDR3 is built from 15 residues. V shed 1 base and J shed 0 bases, with 7 bases lying between them. In DNA form, the CDR3 reads TGTGCCAGCAGTGAATTAGGGAGCTCCTACAATGAGCAGTTCTTC. Translated: CASSELGSSYNEQFF.

The chain joins TRBV12-5 to TRBJ1-3; D is unclear. CDR3 length equals 13 residues. Germline values: CDR1 LGHNT, CDR2 FRNRAP. The germline V and J ends were trimmed by 8 bases and 0 bases, with 8 bases remaining between them. DNA of the CDR3: TGTGCTAGTTGTACAAGCTCTGGAAACACCATATATTTT. This translates into CASCTSSGNTIYF.

V gene TRBV2 combines with J gene TRBJ2-2, with D perhaps TRBD2 (7 bases). CDR3 length equals 15 residues. Trimming cost V 3 bases and J 6 bases, with 14 bases left between them. The germline CDR1 and CDR2 sequences are SNHLY and FYNNEI. CDR3 residues: CASSDPAGAPGELFF. In DNA, the CDR3 is TGTGCCAGCAGTGATCCTGCGGGGGCCCCCGGGGAGCTGTTTTTT. Based on the CDR3 plus reference TRBV2 and TRBJ2-2, the full variable domain is EPEVTQTPSHQVTQMGQEVILRCVPISNHLYFYWYRQILGQKVEFLVSFYNNEISEKSEIFDDQFSVERPDGSNFTLKIRSTKLEDSAMYFCASSDPAGAPGELFFGEGSRLTVL.

The chain uses TRBV19 and TRBJ1-5; D is unresolved. The ends were cut back, 5 bases at V and 8 bases at J, with 13 bases in the middle. In germline, CDR1 is LNHDA, CDR2 SQIVND (reference sequence). The CDR3 covers 13 residues. The CDR3 is CASSLSDMKPQHF. In DNA form, the CDR3 reads TGTGCCAGTAGTCTCTCAGACATGAAGCCCCAGCATTTT.

This clone was seen a single time. The chain joins TRBV5-1 to TRBJ1-1; 7 bases are a match to TRBD1. Looked up from germline, CDR1 is SGHRS and CDR2 is YFSETQ. J was trimmed by 4 bases and V by 1 base; bases with no gene match: 7. The CDR3 is 15 amino acids. The CDR3 here is CASSLNKGAGTEAFF. The CDR3 coding sequence is TGCGCCAGCAGCTTGAACAAGGGGGCCGGCACTGAAGCTTTCTTT.

The gene calls are TRBV30 and TRBJ1-2, with 9 bases aligning to TRBD1. The CDR3 loop spans 11 amino acids. Unmatched junction bases numbered 6, after V lost 8 bases and J lost 8 bases. Germline CDR1 and CDR2: GTSNPN and SVGIG (reference sequence). As DNA, the CDR3 is TGTGCCGGGCGGGACAGGGTCGGCTACACCTTC. This codes for CAGRDRVGYTF.

CDR3 sequence reads: CASSFASGGAPGELFF. CDR3 nucleotide sequence: TGTGCCAGCAGCTTCGCTAGCGGGGGGGCTCCCGGGGAGCTGTTTTTT. V usage is TRBV5-6 and J usage is TRBJ2-2, with 12 bases fitting TRBD2. Looked up from germline, CDR1 is SGHDT and CDR2 is YYEEEE. The CDR3 spans 16 residues. V lost 2 bases to trimming and J lost 6 bases; unmatched junction nucleotides: 5.

CDR3 nucleotides: TGTGCCAGCAGTGGGTCGATACAGGGTAGGGCTAATGAAAAACTGTTTTTT. Protein sequence: CASSGSIQGRANEKLFF. The chain combines TRBV6-1 with TRBJ1-4; D perhaps matches TRBD1 (6 bases). The germline CDR1 and CDR2 sequences are MNHNS and SASEGT. Trimming shortened V by 4 bases and J by 3 bases, and 18 bases separated the two germline ends. The CDR3 is made up of 17 amino acids.

The chain combines TRBV5-1 with TRBJ2-1; TRBD2 matches at 11 bases. V was clipped by 1 base and J by 7 bases; unmatched bases: 4. The CDR3 consists of 15 residues. From germline, CDR1 is SGHRS and CDR2 YFSETQ. The CDR3 DNA reads as TGCGCCAGCAGCTTGACTAGCGGGAGTTTGAATGAGCAGTTCTTC. As protein: CASSLTSGSLNEQFF.